This T cell receptor beta chain was observed in a study of cytomegalovirus exposure and HLA in healthy donors. Turning to the study itself: Most donors, more than 80% of 350 to 450 genotyped, fell in the Caucasian-associated ancestry cluster. Study results and limitations: Later analysis showed TCR association rates varying by HLA locus, highest for DRB1 and lowest for HLA-C. It was taken for granted in presence/absence analyses that sequencing depth across donors was roughly uniform.

This CDR3 region has 15 residues. CDR1 is MGHRA and CDR2 is YSYEKL in the germline V gene. Trimming stripped 3 bases from V and 0 bases from J, with 10 bases between. On this clone itself: Antigen specificity is unknown.

Use of 60 Vbeta and 13 Jbeta primers characterized the PCR. Data came from immunoSEQ multiplex PCR; TCRdb stores just in-frame clones and leaves some out. The data show about 180,000 clones, with around 80% seen just once and around 5.7% held by the top ten. This clonotype was sampled from a man aged 35 to 55 in good health and CMV-seronegative. Sample: PBMCs. V usage is TRBV4-1 and J usage is TRBJ2-3, with D maybe TRBD2 (5 bases). CDR3 region: CASSQDQRSTDTQYF. The CDR3 region has the DNA TGCGCCAGCAGCCAGGACCAGCGGAGCACAGATACGCAGTATTTT.